The 16 T cell receptor beta chains given below trace back to one sample, sequenced in a study of T cell repertoires in cytomegalovirus infection. TCRdb reprocessed the reads via MiXCR and lists one record per CDR3 protein. The data show nearly 650,000 distinct CDR3 sequences, roughly a quarter seen once. The sequencing sample was made of CD8+ T cells from PBMCs. Receptors originate from a human donor in good health (CMV status not recorded). Some clones in this sample may be carry-over from other donors' samples.

About this clonotype: One base away lies a much larger clone, so this may be a sequencing read error. The V call is TRBV28, the J call TRBJ2-2; 9 bases match TRBD1. CDR1 MDHEN and CDR2 SYDVKM come from the germline V gene. The CDR3 totals 15 residues. DNA for the CDR3: TGTGCCAACAGTCCCTCGGACAGGGGAGGCGGGGAGCTGTTTTTT. It encodes CANSPSDRGGGELFF.

About this clonotype itself: With a much larger clone just one base away, this may be a read error. The chain couples TRBV2 to TRBJ2-1; 9 nucleotides agree with TRBD2. Per the germline V gene, CDR1 is SNHLY and CDR2 is FYNNEI. The CDR3 consists of 14 residues. Germline trimming cut 10 bases from V and 3 bases from J; bases unmatched to any gene: 7. CDR3 in amino acids: CANKSGGNYNEQFF. DNA for the CDR3: TGTGCCAACAAGAGCGGGGGGAACTACAATGAGCAGTTCTTC.

This rearrangement joins TRBV6-5 to TRBJ2-1, with D unresolved. CDR1 MNHEY and CDR2 SVGAGI come from the germline V gene. The CDR3 totals 14 residues. V dropped 0 bases and J dropped 5 bases, with 8 bases sitting between them. This CDR3 reads CASSYSMANNEQFF. In DNA form, the CDR3 reads TGTGCCAGCAGTTACTCGATGGCGAACAATGAGCAGTTCTTC.

This clonotype was seen a few times. J is TRBJ2-1 and V is TRBV4-2; D tentatively fits TRBD1 or TRBD2 (5 bases each). CDR3 size: 14 residues. Germline V gene data show CDR1 as LGHNA and CDR2 as YNFKEQ. Between the trimmed V and J ends, which lost 4 bases and 6 bases, there was a span of 13 bases. The CDR3 bases are TGTGCCAGCAGCCTCAAACGGGGACCCAATGAGCAGTTCTTC. This encodes CASSLKRGPNEQFF.

This clonotype was detected a few times. The genes are TRBV9 and TRBJ1-1; D is possibly TRBD1 (6 bases). This CDR3 contains 16 residues. The V end lost 4 bases, the J end lost 0 bases, and 16 bases lay between the germline ends. Germline CDR1 SGDLS, CDR2 YYNGEE. The CDR3 coding sequence is TGTGCCAGCAGCCCGACGCAGGGGATTTTGAACACTGAAGCTTTCTTT. It translates to CASSPTQGILNTEAFF.

This chain connects TRBV6-6 to TRBJ2-4, with no clear D. Germline CDR1 is MNHNY and CDR2 is SVGAGI (reference sequence). The germline V and J ends were trimmed by 5 bases and 0 bases, with 11 bases remaining between them. This CDR3 is built from 15 residues. CDR3 nucleotides: TGTGCCAGCAGTACGACATTCGGAGCCAAAAACATTCAGTACTTC. It codes for CASSTTFGAKNIQYF.

This chain connects TRBV4-1 to TRBJ1-1; D is uncertain. Trimming shortened V by 3 bases and J by 1 base, and 12 bases separated the two germline ends. CDR3 length: 15 residues. Looked up from germline, CDR1 is MGHRA and CDR2 is YSYEKL. The chain's CDR3 is CASSQWEGPNTEAFF. DNA of the CDR3: TGCGCCAGCAGCCAGTGGGAAGGGCCGAACACTGAAGCTTTCTTT.

This clonotype was recorded a few times. The chain is built from TRBV10-3 and TRBJ2-5; TRBD1 aligns across 7 bases. This CDR3 spans 15 amino acids. Unmatched junction bases numbered 4, after V lost 0 bases and J lost 3 bases. The germline V gene encodes CDR1 ENHRY and CDR2 SYGVKD. DNA for the CDR3: TGTGCCATCAGTGAGTCCCACGACAGGGAAGAGACCCAGTACTTC. It yields the protein CAISESHDREETQYF.

The rearrangement joins TRBV7-2 to TRBJ2-1, with D uncertain. The CDR3 covers 15 residues. CDR1 and CDR2 from the germline V gene are SGHTA and FQGNSA. V was shortened by 4 bases and J by 3 bases, with 13 bases between the two germline ends. CDR3 DNA sequence: TGTGCCAGCAGCTCCCTAAGCAGGATCTACAATGAGCAGTTCTTC. This sequence encodes CASSSLSRIYNEQFF. Drawing the rest from reference TRBV7-2 and TRBJ2-1, the complete variable domain is GAGVSQSPSNKVTEKGKDVELRCDPISGHTALYWYRQSLGQGLEFLIYFQGNSAPDKSGLPSDRFSAERTGGSVSTLTIQRTQQEDSAVYLCASSSLSRIYNEQFFGPGTRLTVL.

The rearrangement links TRBV20-1 to TRBJ2-2; 7 nucleotides agree with TRBD2. The CDR3 sequence is 12 residues long. Germline CDR1 reads DFQATT; CDR2 reads SNEGSKA (reference sequence). V was pared by 7 bases and J by 7 bases, with 6 bases of the junction left unmatched. The DNA for the CDR3 is TGCAGTGTTCGGGGGAGGGTCGGGGAGCTGTTTTTT. The encoded protein is CSVRGRVGELFF.

The V and J genes are TRBV20-1 and TRBJ2-1; D is ambiguous. The CDR3 has 12 residues. CDR1 and CDR2 from the germline V gene are DFQATT and SNEGSKA (reference sequence). Trimming removed 1 base at V and 5 bases at J, with 6 bases between. CDR3 bases: TGCAGTGCTAGAGTGGGCGACAATGAGCAGTTCTTC. Translation gives CSARVGDNEQFF.

This clonotype was observed a few times. The chain uses TRBV15 and TRBJ1-2; D remains ambiguous. The CDR3 length is 15 residues. The V gene lost 0 bases and the J gene lost 3 bases, with 11 bases spanning the gap. Germline V gives CDR1 LNHNV, CDR2 YYDKDF (reference sequence). CDR3 amino acids: CATSRDGERYYGYTF. The CDR3 DNA sequence: TGTGCCACCAGCAGAGATGGAGAGAGATACTATGGCTACACCTTC.

The V and J genes are TRBV6-2 or TRBV6-3 and TRBJ2-1; D gene ambiguous. V lost 4 bases and J 6 bases, leaving 7 bases between the germline ends. Germline V lookup: CDR1 MNHEY, CDR2 SVGEGT. The CDR3 is 12 residues long. This chain's CDR3 is CASSSISNEQFF. CDR3 in DNA: TGTGCCAGCAGTTCAATAAGCAATGAGCAGTTCTTC.

This clonotype occurred many times. The chain couples TRBV7-9 to TRBJ2-3; the D is unclear. The CDR3 totals 12 residues. Germline loops: CDR1 SEHNR, CDR2 FQNEAQ (reference sequence). V shed 5 bases and J shed 6 bases, with 9 bases lying between them. In DNA form, the CDR3 reads TGTGCCAGCAGCGGCCCGTGGGATACGCAGTATTTT. It encodes CASSGPWDTQYF.

The chain employs TRBV10-3 and TRBJ1-1; 7 nucleotides match TRBD1. The CDR3 consists of 14 residues. V lost 6 bases, J lost 0 bases, and 4 bases stayed unmatched. CDR1 is ENHRY, CDR2 SYGVKD, per germline. The CDR3 loop reads CAIRADRLNTEAFF. As DNA, the CDR3 is TGTGCCATCAGGGCGGACAGGTTGAACACTGAAGCTTTCTTT.

The rearrangement uses TRBV12-3 or TRBV12-4 and TRBJ2-2, with TRBD1 as a possible D gene (6 bases). This CDR3 region has 16 residues. V lost 7 bases to trimming and J lost 1 base, with 16 bases between them. The CDR3 region has the DNA TGTGCCAGCAACGCCGCCGGGACACAGAACACCGGGGAGCTGTTTTTT. It encodes CASNAAGTQNTGELFF.